Listed below are T cell receptor beta chains from one sample, sequenced in a study of CD8 T cells in Susac syndrome. TCRdb used MiXCR to reprocess the immunoSEQ multiplex PCR reads, holding one entry per CDR3 protein. The sample lists under 350,000 distinct CDR3 sequences; roughly 94% were seen once. Sequenced sample: CD4+ T cells from PBMCs. These receptor sequences come from a human donor with multiple sclerosis. Both conserved end residues are part of each CDR3. D genes are given only for firm matches. Clone sizes are given selectively: once, few, many, or a class where the clone is expanded.

D	J	size	V	DNA	CDR3
TRBD2	TRBJ2-1	NA	TRBV5-4	TGTGCCAGCAGTCCCGGGGGGACTAGCGGGATGTACGGTGAGCAGTTCTTC	CASSPGGTSGMYGEQFF
TRBD2	TRBJ2-2	NA	TRBV15	TGTGCCACCAGCAGAGATCCGCGTAAAAGCGGGGGGCCAAACACCGGGGAGCTGTTTTTT	CATSRDPRKSGGPNTGELFF
NA	TRBJ1-1	once	TRBV11-2	TGTGCCAGCAGCTTATGGGGGAGAAAGGGCACTGAAGCTTTCTTT	CASSLWGRKGTEAFF
NA	TRBJ1-3	NA	TRBV5-1	TGCGCCAGCAGCTTCGCAGGGACTGGAAACACCATATATTTT	CASSFAGTGNTIYF
NA	TRBJ2-5	NA	TRBV6-2/TRBV6-3	TGTGCCAGCACCGACCGGACGAGCCAAGAGACCCAGTACTTC	CASTDRTSQETQYF
NA	TRBJ1-2	NA	TRBV20-1	TGCAGTGCTAGAGGGGGGCAGACTAACTATGGCTACACCTTC	CSARGGQTNYGYTF
TRBD1	TRBJ2-1	NA	TRBV20-1	TGCAGTGCTCCGGACAGGGTCTACAATGAGCAGTTCTTC	CSAPDRVYNEQFF
TRBD1	TRBJ2-1	NA	TRBV28	TGTGCCACCTGGACAGGCCAGTCTAATGAGCAGTTCTTC	CATWTGQSNEQFF
NA	TRBJ2-1	NA	TRBV12-3/TRBV12-4	TGTGCCAGCAGTGTGCCGGGAGTCAATGAGCAGTTCTTC	CASSVPGVNEQFF
TRBD2	TRBJ2-5	NA	TRBV20-1	TGCAGTGCTCCGCCGGGCGGGGGACTTCATAAAGAGACCCAGTACTTC	CSAPPGGGLHKETQYF
TRBD1	TRBJ1-4	NA	TRBV6-1	TGCGCCCTAAGTCGGGACAGGGGCCGAACTAATGAAAAACTGTTTTTT	CALSRDRGRTNEKLFF
TRBD2	TRBJ2-4	NA	TRBV19	TGTGCCAGTAGTTCCTCTAGCGGGAGTCGAGGCATTCAGTACTTC	CASSSSSGSRGIQYF
TRBD2	TRBJ2-3	NA	TRBV6-2/TRBV6-3	TGTGCCAGCAGTTATCCTAGCGGGAGTTTTGAGGCCGTCACAGATACGCAGTATTTT	CASSYPSGSFEAVTDTQYF
NA	TRBJ2-5	NA	TRBV7-8	TGTGCCAGCAGCCCTCGGCCCTACCAAGAGACCCAGTACTTC	CASSPRPYQETQYF
NA	TRBJ1-1	NA	TRBV5-1	TGCGCCAGCAGCTTGGACGGGGGTGAAGCTTTCTTT	CASSLDGGEAFF
NA	TRBJ2-2	NA	TRBV4-2	TGTGCCAGCAGCCAAGAGTTCACCGGGGAGCTGTTTTTT	CASSQEFTGELFF
TRBD1	TRBJ2-3	once	TRBV11-2	TGTGCCAGCAGCCATGGAGGGACAGGGGCTCACAGCACAGATACGCAGTATTTT	CASSHGGTGAHSTDTQYF
NA	TRBJ2-7	NA	TRBV5-1	TGCGCCAGCAGCTTGGCCTTGGCGTCGGGGTCCGAGCAGTACTTC	CASSLALASGSEQYF
NA	TRBJ2-2	NA	TRBV5-1	TGCGCCAGCAGCCTGACGGACAGCGTCACCGGGGAGCTGTTTTTT	CASSLTDSVTGELFF
TRBD1	TRBJ1-2	NA	TRBV14	TGTGCCAGCAGTCACAAGACAGGGGATTCCTATGGCTACACCTTC	CASSHKTGDSYGYTF
NA	TRBJ1-6	NA	TRBV5-4	TGTGCCAGCAGCTTCCTTGGGAATTCACCCCTCCACTTT	CASSFLGNSPLHF
TRBD1	TRBJ1-2	NA	TRBV6-2/TRBV6-3	TGTGCCAGCAGTTGGAGGACAGGGGCTGGCTACACCTTC	CASSWRTGAGYTF
NA	TRBJ1-4	NA	TRBV5-1	TGCGCCAGCAGCCCTGCGGGGGTGGAAAAACTGTTTTTT	CASSPAGVEKLFF